Each of the 5 T cell receptor beta chains below was sequenced from the same sample in a study of molecular identifiers for immune sequencing clone quantification. Each CDR3 protein is one row after TCRdb ran MiXCR on the PCR reads. The table shows around 470,000 distinct CDR3 sequences, with roughly a fifth occurring only once. Input material: naive CD8+ T cells from blood, with Jurkat cell RNA spiked in. Documented subset: FACS-sorted CD8+CD4-CCR7+CD45RA+ naive T cells. The receptor source for this set is a human donor in good health. Some libraries in this study had Jurkat cell RNA spiked in.

Many counts were recorded for this clonotype. This rearrangement joins TRBV4-1 to TRBJ2-5, with 9 bases matching TRBD2. CDR1 MGHRA and CDR2 YSYEKL come from the germline V gene. The length of the CDR3 is 17 residues. V was clipped by 1 base and J by 7 bases; unmatched bases: 13. DNA for the CDR3: TGCGCCAGCAGCCAAGTCGGAGGCCTAGCGGGACTGGGGACCCAGTACTTC. Translation: CASSQVGGLAGLGTQYF.

The sample holds many counts of this clonotype. The rearrangement uses TRBV12-3 or TRBV12-4 and TRBJ1-5, with a possible D match to TRBD1 (6 bases). CDR3 length equals 14 residues. Trimming shortened V by 7 bases and J by 0 bases, and 10 bases separated the two germline ends. In nucleotides, the CDR3 is TGTGCCAGCAAAACAGGGTTTAGCAATCAGCCCCAGCATTTT. Its protein product is CASKTGFSNQPQHF.

J is TRBJ2-3 and V is TRBV21-1; the D call TRBD2 from the table was never checked on the DNA. TRBV21-1 is an annotated pseudogene. This CDR3 has 14 residues. In DNA form, the CDR3 reads TGTGCCAGCAGCGGGGGGACTAGCGGGGATACGCAGTATTTT. Amino acids: CASSGGTSGDTQYF.

Regarding this clonotype: This may come from a read error, since a much larger clone is one base off. This sequence joins TRBV4-3 and TRBJ1-2; 7 bases line up with TRBD1. The CDR3 runs to 17 residues. CDR1 LGHNA and CDR2 YSLEER come from the germline V gene. CDR3 bases: TGCGCCGGCAGCCAAGAGCTGCGGCAGGGGGACGCCTATGGCTACACCTTC. This gives the protein CAGSQELRQGDAYGYTF.

Of note for this clonotype: This may come from a read error, since a much larger clone is one base off. J is TRBJ2-7 and V is TRBV5-1; TRBD1 aligns across 7 bases. The CDR3 runs 14 residues. Germline V gene data show CDR1 as SGHRS and CDR2 as YFSETQ. The CDR3 protein is CASGFDRVSYEQYF. The CDR3 nucleotides are TGCGCCAGCGGCTTTGACAGGGTCTCCTACGAGCAGTACTTC.